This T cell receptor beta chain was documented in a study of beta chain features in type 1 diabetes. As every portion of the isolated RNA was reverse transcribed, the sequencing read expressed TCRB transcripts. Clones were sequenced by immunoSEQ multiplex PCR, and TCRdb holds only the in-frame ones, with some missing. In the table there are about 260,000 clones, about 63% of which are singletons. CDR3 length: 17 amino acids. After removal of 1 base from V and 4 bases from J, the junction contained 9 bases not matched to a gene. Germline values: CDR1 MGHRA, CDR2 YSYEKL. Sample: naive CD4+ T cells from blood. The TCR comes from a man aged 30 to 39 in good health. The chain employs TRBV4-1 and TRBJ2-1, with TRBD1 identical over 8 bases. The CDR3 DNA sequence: TGCGCCAGCAGCCAAGGGTTCAAGGACAGGGTATACAATGAGCAGTTCTTC. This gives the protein CASSQGFKDRVYNEQFF.